The entry that follows covers one TCR beta chain sequence. Germline V gene data show CDR1 as SGHRS and CDR2 as YFSETQ. Germline trimming cut 3 bases from V and 7 bases from J; bases unmatched to any gene: 8. The CDR3 extends over 16 amino acids. The run of the v3.0 immunoSEQ assay was at survey level. Per-sample sequencing targets were roughly 40,000-50,000 T-cell genomes. The table came from immunoSEQ multiplex PCR; TCRdb's copy has only in-frame clones and leaves some out. The profile shows roughly 44,000 clones, around 96% of them singletons. The data were taken from a study of long-term antiretroviral therapy in people with HIV. Each participant with HIV received care in the United States.

The gene calls are TRBV5-1 and TRBJ2-1; 12 bases match TRBD1. Source: unsorted PBMCs, taken 3.7 years after starting antiretroviral therapy. The clonotype originates from a woman in her forties or fifties with HIV. Here the CDR3 DNA reads TGCGCCAGCAGCTGGAACCGGGACAGGGGGCGGAATGAGCAGTTCTTC. It translates to CASSWNRDRGRNEQFF.